These 21 T cell receptor beta chains were sequenced from one sample in a study of blood T cell repertoires in COVID-19. Produced via immunoSEQ multiplex PCR; TCRdb's table is partial and in-frame only. This table has about 150,000 clones, 88% appearing once. Sequencing was carried out using peripheral blood. The receptors shown here come from a human donor in a cohort sampled during active COVID-19.

This sequence joins TRBV2 and TRBJ1-5; D is undetermined. There are 15 residues in the CDR3. The ends were cut back, 5 bases at V and 3 bases at J, with 14 bases in the middle. Germline lookup yields CDR1 SNHLY and CDR2 FYNNEI. The CDR3 nucleotides read TGTGCCAGCAGTTCCTCGGGAGGATTCAATCAGCCCCAGCATTTT. Translated, it gives CASSSSGGFNQPQHF.

The V and J genes are TRBV28 and TRBJ2-3; TRBD2 matches at 9 bases. The CDR3 spans 16 residues. J lost 6 bases, V lost 6 bases, and 13 bases had no gene match. Looked up from germline, CDR1 is MDHEN and CDR2 is SYDVKM. CDR3 sequence: CASSLAGRGSVDTQYF. In DNA form, the CDR3 reads TGTGCCAGCAGCCTAGCGGGGCGCGGGAGTGTGGATACGCAGTATTTT.

The CDR3 DNA reads TGTGCCAGCAGCGATATAGAGCCCCCTAGCGGGAGCCAGGAGACCCAGTACTTC. Translated: CASSDIEPPSGSQETQYF. The genes are TRBV2 and TRBJ2-5; 10 bases fit TRBD2. The CDR3 loop spans 18 amino acids. The trim removed 6 bases at V and 5 bases at J, leaving 18 bases unmatched. CDR1 is SNHLY, CDR2 FYNNEI, per germline.

Written as DNA, the CDR3 is TGTGCCAGCAGAGGGGGTCCCAACACCGGGGAGCTGTTTTTT. This sequence encodes CASRGGPNTGELFF. The chain combines TRBV7-2 with TRBJ2-2, with TRBD1 as a possible D gene (6 bases). Trimming took off 6 bases at V and 2 bases at J, with 10 bases between the two ends. Germline lookup yields CDR1 SGHTA and CDR2 FQGNSA. The CDR3 covers 14 residues.

The rearrangement links TRBV28 to TRBJ1-4, with 8 bases that match TRBD1. The germline V gene has CDR1 MDHEN and CDR2 SYDVKM. The CDR3 contains 15 residues. Trimming removed 2 bases from V and 7 bases from J; junction bases left unmatched: 6. The CDR3 sequence is CASSLLGTGSEKLFF. The DNA of the CDR3 is TGTGCCAGCAGTTTACTCGGGACAGGAAGTGAAAAACTGTTTTTT.

The chain is built from TRBV19 and TRBJ1-4, with D possibly being TRBD1 (5 bases). Trimming took off 7 bases at V and 5 bases at J, with 29 bases between the two ends. This CDR3 region has 19 residues. From germline, CDR1 is LNHDA and CDR2 SQIVND (reference sequence). CDR3 in DNA: TGTGCCAGTACCGGAGGGACTGGGGGACCCTCGAAAATAAATGAAAAACTGTTTTTT. This encodes CASTGGTGGPSKINEKLFF.

The CDR3 DNA follows: TGTGCCAGCACCTTGGAGCTGAACACTGAAGCTTTCTTT. This codes for CASTLELNTEAFF. V usage is TRBV12-3 or TRBV12-4 and J usage is TRBJ1-1; the D is unclear. This CDR3 spans 13 amino acids. V was trimmed by 7 bases and J by 0 bases, leaving 9 bases between them.

The chain combines TRBV3-1 (or the pseudogene TRBV3-2) with TRBJ2-7, with 7 bases lining up with TRBD2. V dropped 0 bases and J dropped 1; count of bases not matched to a gene: 6. The CDR3 length is 16 residues. Germline V gene sequence: CDR1 LGHDT, CDR2 YNNKEL (reference sequence). The CDR3: CASSQEGRGGSYEQYF. CDR3 nucleotide sequence: TGTGCCAGCAGCCAAGAGGGTAGGGGAGGGTCCTACGAGCAGTACTTC.

V usage is TRBV19 and J usage is TRBJ1-1; 7 bases agree with TRBD1. Germline loops: CDR1 LNHDA, CDR2 SQIVND (reference sequence). This CDR3 has 13 amino acids. V was pared by 2 bases and J by 11 bases, with 8 bases of the junction left unmatched. CDR3 coding DNA: TGTGCCAGTAGTATATTGGGCGACAGGGCGGCTTTCTTT. It translates to CASSILGDRAAFF.

The J gene is TRBJ2-5, the V gene TRBV6-2 or TRBV6-3; no clear D. This CDR3 is 11 amino acids long. Trimming cost V 4 bases and J 4 bases, with 4 bases left between them. Germline V gene lookup returns CDR1 MNHEY and CDR2 SVGEGT. CDR3 loop: CASSLLETQYF. The CDR3 coding sequence is TGTGCCAGCAGTTTACTAGAGACCCAGTACTTC.

This clone was counted once. The V and J genes are TRBV6-1 and TRBJ2-1; TRBD2 aligns across 10 bases. CDR1 and CDR2 from the germline V gene are MNHNS and SASEGT. The CDR3 has 16 amino acids. With V trimmed by 4 bases and J by 6 bases, 9 bases remained unmatched. The chain's CDR3 is CASSGLSGRASNEQFF. CDR3 bases: TGTGCCAGCAGTGGGTTAAGCGGGAGGGCCTCCAATGAGCAGTTCTTC.

This clone has a single count. The V gene is TRBV6-5, the J gene TRBJ1-5, with a possible D match to TRBD1 (6 bases). Germline CDR1 and CDR2: MNHEY and SVGAGI. CDR3 length: 15 amino acids. V lost 6 bases and J 0 bases, leaving 12 bases between the germline ends. The CDR3 here is CASRQGSYSNQPQHF. DNA of the CDR3: TGTGCCAGCAGACAGGGCTCATATAGCAATCAGCCCCAGCATTTT.

This chain connects TRBV11-2 to TRBJ2-1; 9 bases are a match to TRBD2. This CDR3 contains 16 residues. Losses at the gene ends were 0 bases for V and 8 bases for J; bases not matched to a gene: 8. Germline V gene data show CDR1 as SGHAT and CDR2 as FQNNGV. The CDR3 sequence is CASSLDRAGGVYEQFF. CDR3 bases: TGTGCCAGCAGCTTAGATCGGGCGGGGGGGGTTTATGAGCAGTTCTTC.

The gene calls are TRBV29-1 and TRBJ1-1; D ambiguous. Germline lookup yields CDR1 SQVTM and CDR2 ANQGSEA. Trimming stripped 1 base from V and 8 bases from J, with 17 bases between. The CDR3 extends over 14 amino acids. CDR3 protein: CSVEVNEGRIEAFF. CDR3 sequence (DNA): TGCAGCGTTGAAGTTAATGAGGGCAGAATCGAAGCTTTCTTT.

The V call is TRBV5-1, the J call TRBJ2-5; 7 bases are a match to TRBD1. In germline, CDR1 is SGHRS, CDR2 YFSETQ. V was clipped by 3 bases and J by 1 base; unmatched bases: 0. The CDR3 extends over 13 amino acids. CDR3 residues: CASSWDSQETQYF. CDR3 DNA sequence: TGCGCCAGCAGCTGGGACAGCCAAGAGACCCAGTACTTC.

V gene TRBV7-2 combines with J gene TRBJ2-3; D is undetermined. The CDR3 contains 12 residues. Trimming pared 5 bases from V and 2 bases from J, leaving 5 bases between. Germline CDR1 is SGHTA and CDR2 is FQGNSA. This CDR3 reads CASSQYTDTQYF. The CDR3 DNA follows: TGTGCCAGCAGCCAGTACACAGATACGCAGTATTTT.

The V and J genes are TRBV5-1 and TRBJ2-2; 12 bases match TRBD1. Germline V CDR1 and CDR2: SGHRS, YFSETQ. CDR3 length: 17 amino acids. V shed 6 bases and J 3 bases; nucleotides not matched to a gene: 9. In DNA, the CDR3 is TGCGCCAGCATGGGGACAGGGGGCGGTTCGGACACCGGGGAGCTGTTTTTT. Protein: CASMGTGGGSDTGELFF.

The J gene is TRBJ2-1, the V gene TRBV29-1, with 8 positions matching TRBD1. From germline, CDR1 is SQVTM and CDR2 ANQGSEA. The V and J ends lost 7 bases and 7 bases, in that order; junction bases with no gene match: 9. The CDR3 runs 13 residues. CDR3 region: CSAQDRVGNEQFF. The CDR3 nucleotides read TGCAGCGCCCAGGACAGGGTTGGGAATGAGCAGTTCTTC.

This clone came up a few times. V is TRBV6-2 or TRBV6-3 and J is TRBJ2-7; no definite D call. CDR3 size: 12 residues. The V and J ends lost 5 bases and 3 bases respectively, with 8 bases between them. Germline V lookup: CDR1 MNHEY, CDR2 SVGEGT. This chain's CDR3 is CASSQTHYEQYF. In DNA form, the CDR3 reads TGTGCCAGCAGTCAGACTCACTACGAGCAGTACTTC.

On this clone itself: Other DNA sequences in this sample translate to the same CDR3. This chain joins TRBV10-1 and TRBJ1-6; D is unresolved. This CDR3 has 15 amino acids. Germline V CDR1 and CDR2: WNHNN, SYGVQD (reference sequence). Trimming left V 0 bases short and J 7 bases short, with 10 bases between. The CDR3 DNA reads as TGCGCCAGCAGTGAGTCAAGGACTGAAAATTCACCCCTCCACTTT. This sequence encodes CASSESRTENSPLHF.

In nucleotides, the CDR3 is TGTGCCAGCAGCCCTAGGGGAGGAGGCTTCCAAGAGACCCAGTACTTC. It specifies CASSPRGGGFQETQYF. J is TRBJ2-5 and V is TRBV28; D is perhaps TRBD2 (6 bases). The CDR3 totals 16 residues. Trimming left V 6 bases short and J 1 base short, with 18 bases between. Germline loops: CDR1 MDHEN, CDR2 SYDVKM.